This T cell receptor beta chain was retrieved from a study of CD8+CD57+ T cells in acquired aplastic anemia. According to the study, genomic DNA was the template for TCR beta VDJ and CDR3 profiling. TCRdb re-called the reads with MiXCR, one entry per CDR3 protein. The data show around 430,000 distinct CDR3 sequences, with 25% to 40% seen just once and 0.75% to 0.95% held by the top ten. The authors sequenced patients whose flow cytometry had shown CD8+CD57+ cell expansion. Blood was sampled before the patients had received any therapy. Germline CDR1 GTSNPN, CDR2 SVGIG (reference sequence). The V end was cut by 2 bases, the J end by 3 bases, with 0 bases between. CDR3 size: 10 residues. This clonotype was picked up a small number of times.

J is TRBJ2-3 and V is TRBV30, with D uncertain. The sequence derives from a human donor with aplastic anemia. Sequenced: sorted CD4+, CD8+, or CD8+CD57+ T cells (not recorded which) from PBMCs. The CDR3 protein is CAWSTDTQYF. The CDR3 region has the DNA TGTGCCTGGAGTACAGATACGCAGTATTTT.